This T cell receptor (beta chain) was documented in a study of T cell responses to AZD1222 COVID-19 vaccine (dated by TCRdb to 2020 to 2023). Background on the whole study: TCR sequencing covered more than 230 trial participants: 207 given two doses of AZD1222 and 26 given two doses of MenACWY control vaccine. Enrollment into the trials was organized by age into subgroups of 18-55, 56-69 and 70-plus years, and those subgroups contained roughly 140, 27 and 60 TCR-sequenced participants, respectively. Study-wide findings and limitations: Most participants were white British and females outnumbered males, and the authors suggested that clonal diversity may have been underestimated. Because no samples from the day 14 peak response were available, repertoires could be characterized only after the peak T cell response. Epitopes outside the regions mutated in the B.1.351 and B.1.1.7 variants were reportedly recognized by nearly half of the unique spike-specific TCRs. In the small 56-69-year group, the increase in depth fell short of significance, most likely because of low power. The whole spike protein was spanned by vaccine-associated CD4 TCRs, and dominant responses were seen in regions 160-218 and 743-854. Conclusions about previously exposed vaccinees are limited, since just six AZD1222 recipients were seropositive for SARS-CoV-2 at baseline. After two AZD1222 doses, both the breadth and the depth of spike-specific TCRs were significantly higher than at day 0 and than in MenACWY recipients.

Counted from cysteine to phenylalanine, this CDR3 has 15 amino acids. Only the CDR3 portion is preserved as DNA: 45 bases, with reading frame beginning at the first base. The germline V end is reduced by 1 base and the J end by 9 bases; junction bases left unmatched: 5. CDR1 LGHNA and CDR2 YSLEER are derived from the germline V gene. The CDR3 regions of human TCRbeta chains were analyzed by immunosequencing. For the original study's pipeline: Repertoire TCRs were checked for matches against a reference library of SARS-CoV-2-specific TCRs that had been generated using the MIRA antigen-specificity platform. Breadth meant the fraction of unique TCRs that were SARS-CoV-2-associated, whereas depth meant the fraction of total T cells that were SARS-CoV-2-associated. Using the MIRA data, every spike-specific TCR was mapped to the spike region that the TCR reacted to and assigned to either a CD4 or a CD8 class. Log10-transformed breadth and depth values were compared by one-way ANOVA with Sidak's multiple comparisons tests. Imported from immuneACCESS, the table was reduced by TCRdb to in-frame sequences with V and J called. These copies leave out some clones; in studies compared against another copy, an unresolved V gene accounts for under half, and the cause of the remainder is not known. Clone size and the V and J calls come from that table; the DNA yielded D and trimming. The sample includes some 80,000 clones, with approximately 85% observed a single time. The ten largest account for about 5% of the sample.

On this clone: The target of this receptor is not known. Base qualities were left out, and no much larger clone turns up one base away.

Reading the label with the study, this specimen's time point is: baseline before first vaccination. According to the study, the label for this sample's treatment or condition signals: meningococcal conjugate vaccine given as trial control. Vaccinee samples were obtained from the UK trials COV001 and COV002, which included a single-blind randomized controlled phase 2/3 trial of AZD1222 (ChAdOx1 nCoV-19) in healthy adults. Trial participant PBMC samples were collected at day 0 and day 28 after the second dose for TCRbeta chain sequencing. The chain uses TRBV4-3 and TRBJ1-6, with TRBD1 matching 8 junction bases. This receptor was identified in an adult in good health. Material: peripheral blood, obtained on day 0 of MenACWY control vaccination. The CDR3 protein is CASSQVQGDRSPLHF. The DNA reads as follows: TGCGCCAGCAGCCAAGTACAGGGGGACCGTTCACCCCTCCACTTT.